The clone carrying this T cell receptor (beta chain) was counted many times. Its matching antigen is unknown. Sorting isolated naive CD8 T cells as CD8+CD4-CCR7+CD45RA+ events. These data belong to a study of molecular identifiers for immune sequencing clone quantification. Study at large: Naive CD8 RNA (20,000 or 100,000 cells) was divided into five aliquots, with four sequenced.

The study, taken as a whole, reports: Single-cell amounts of spiked Jurkat TCR RNA were reportedly detectable among approximately 970,000 naive cells.

TCRdb reprocessed the PCR reads via MiXCR and lists one record per CDR3 protein. The sample contains roughly 55,000 distinct CDR3 sequences, just over 35% of which appear only once. Sequenced sample: naive CD8+ T cells from blood, with Jurkat cell RNA spiked in. The subset here: FACS-sorted CD8+CD4-CCR7+CD45RA+ naive T cells. This sequence was found in a human donor in good health. Some libraries in this study had Jurkat cell RNA spiked in.

The CDR3 region is CASSVVGSDTQYF. CDR3 nucleotide sequence: TGTGCCAGCAGCGTAGTAGGGTCAGATACGCAGTATTTT. The V call is TRBV9, the J call TRBJ2-3; D not resolved. CDR3 size: 13 residues. The germline V and J ends were trimmed by 0 bases and 4 bases, with 6 bases remaining between them. The germline gives CDR1 SGDLS, CDR2 YYNGEE. The full variable domain, rest sourced from reference TRBV9 and TRBJ2-3, is DSGVTQTPKHLITATGQRVTLRCSPRSGDLSVYWYQQSLDQGLQFLIQYYNGEERAKGNILERFSAQQFPDLHSELNLSSLELGDSALYFCASSVVGSDTQYFGPGTRLTVL.